The T cell receptor (beta chain) under discussion was sequenced for a study of low-dose radiotherapy and immunotherapy resistance in tumors. The time point denotes: before trial treatment. Nivolumab, ipilimumab, aspirin, low-dose cyclophosphamide and low-dose radiotherapy were all administered to the donors. Eligibility was restricted to patients presenting with advanced solid tumors that lacked tumor-infiltrating lymphocytes. The V and J ends lost 4 bases and 0 bases respectively, with 14 bases between them. The CDR3 covers 15 residues. Per the germline V gene, CDR1 is SGHRS and CDR2 is YFSETQ. TRAV- and TRBV-specific primers, spanning alpha and beta chains, primed first-strand cDNA. TCR amplification used roughly 18 PCR cycles, a constant-region primer and a V-primer adapter. Each CDR3 protein gets one entry after TCRdb re-called the reads with MiXCR. Of 75,000 to 95,000 distinct CDR3 sequences listed, 9.4% are singletons.

This clonotype was picked up many times. This sequence originates from a male donor with prostate cancer. The rearrangement joins TRBV5-1 to TRBJ2-7; TRBD1 might be the D (6 bases). Sequencing was performed on PBMCs, taken before treatment. CDR3 nucleotides: TGCGCCAGCAGCGCCCAGGGGAGCGGCTCCTACGAGCAGTACTTC. Translating it yields CASSAQGSGSYEQYF.